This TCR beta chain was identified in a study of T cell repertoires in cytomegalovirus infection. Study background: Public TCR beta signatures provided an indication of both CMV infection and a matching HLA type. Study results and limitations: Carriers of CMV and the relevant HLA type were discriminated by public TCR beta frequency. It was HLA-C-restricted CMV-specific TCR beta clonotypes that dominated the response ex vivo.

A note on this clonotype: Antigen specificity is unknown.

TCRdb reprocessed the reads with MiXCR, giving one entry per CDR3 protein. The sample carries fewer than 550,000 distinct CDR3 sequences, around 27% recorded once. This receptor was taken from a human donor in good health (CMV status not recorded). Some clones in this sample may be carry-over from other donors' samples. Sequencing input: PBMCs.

CDR3 region: CASSELPGLADDQPQHF. CDR3 bases: TGTGCCAGCAGTGAGCTCCCGGGACTAGCTGACGATCAGCCCCAGCATTTT. The V and J genes are TRBV2 and TRBJ1-5; tentatively, D is TRBD1 (5 bases). This CDR3 comprises 17 residues. Trimming removed 3 bases from V and 5 bases from J, with 20 bases in between. Germline-derived CDR1 and CDR2 are SNHLY and FYNNEI.